The 9 T cell receptor beta chains below come from one sample, sequenced in a study of CD8 T cells in ankylosing spondylitis. TCRdb ran MiXCR on the 5' RACE reads and lists one entry per CDR3 protein. The sample has around 180,000 distinct CDR3 sequences; 15% to 20% are singletons. Source material: blood, either unsorted or a sorted T cell fraction (not recorded which). These receptors all stem from a male donor aged 5 to 29 with ankylosing spondylitis or in good health (not recorded which).

This clonotype was detected many times. V usage is TRBV29-1 and J usage is TRBJ2-1, with D possibly being TRBD2 (6 bases). V lost 8 bases and J lost 5, with 19 bases in between. The CDR3 totals 14 residues. Germline CDR1 SQVTM, CDR2 ANQGSEA. CDR3 nucleotides: TGCAGCCTGAATCGTCGGGACTTTAACAATGAGCAGTTCTTC. Translated: CSLNRRDFNNEQFF.

V usage is TRBV29-1 and J usage is TRBJ2-1; 7 bases agree with TRBD2. Trimming removed 6 bases from V and 7 bases from J; junction bases left unmatched: 6. Germline V gene lookup returns CDR1 SQVTM and CDR2 ANQGSEA. This CDR3 is 12 amino acids long. CDR3 amino acids: CSVVGGRNEQFF. CDR3 bases: TGCAGCGTGGTGGGCGGGAGAAATGAGCAGTTCTTC.

This clonotype came up many times. The rearrangement uses TRBV19 and TRBJ2-1; 12 nucleotides align to TRBD2. This CDR3 contains 17 residues. Trimming took 10 bases from V and 2 from J; bases not matched to a gene: 12. The germline CDR1 and CDR2 sequences are LNHDA and SQIVND (reference sequence). DNA for the CDR3: TGTGCCACCGAAAGACGGACTAGCGGGGCCGCCTACAATGAGCAGTTCTTC. It is translated as CATERRTSGAAYNEQFF. Full variable domain (rest looked up from reference TRBV19 and TRBJ2-1): DGGITQSPKYLFRKEGQNVTLSCEQNLNHDAMYWYRQDPGQGLRLIYYSQIVNDFQKGDIAEGYSVSREKKESFPLTVTSAQKNPTAFYLCATERRTSGAAYNEQFFGPGTRLTVL.

This clonotype has at least ten counts. The chain recombines TRBV12-3 or TRBV12-4 with TRBJ1-1, with a weak D call TRBD1 (6 bases). The CDR3 runs to 17 residues. Trimming shortened V by 6 bases and J by 7 bases, and 27 bases separated the two germline ends. The CDR3 bases are TGTGCCAGCAGACAAGCCCCGTGGGGGCGCGGGTTTGGTGAAGCTTTCTTT. It is translated as CASRQAPWGRGFGEAFF.

In its sample, this clonotype was seen many times. The chain joins TRBV5-1 to TRBJ1-1, with D possibly TRBD1 on 5 matching bases. Looked up from germline, CDR1 is SGHRS and CDR2 is YFSETQ. Trimming took 2 bases from V and 5 from J, leaving 16 bases between them. The CDR3 extends over 15 amino acids. DNA for the CDR3: TGCGCCAGCAGCTTTACAGGAGCCTGGGGAACTGAAGCTTTCTTT. Amino acid sequence: CASSFTGAWGTEAFF.

This clonotype was seen at least ten times. The genes are TRBV12-3 or TRBV12-4 and TRBJ1-1; maybe TRBD1 (5 bases). V lost 6 bases to trimming and J lost 0 bases, with 11 bases between them. The CDR3 length is 14 residues. The CDR3 nucleotides read TGTGCCAGCAGCCCCCAAGGGGTGAACACTGAAGCTTTCTTT. Protein: CASSPQGVNTEAFF.

This clonotype was counted ten times or more. V is TRBV4-1 and J is TRBJ1-1; 7 nucleotides align to TRBD1. Germline CDR1 is MGHRA and CDR2 is YSYEKL. The ends lost 3 bases at V and 0 bases at J; junction bases unmatched: 4. CDR3 size: 15 residues. Written as DNA, the CDR3 is TGCGCCAGCAGCCAGAACAGGGGCCTGAACACTGAAGCTTTCTTT. This translates into CASSQNRGLNTEAFF.

This clonotype was seen at least ten times. This chain links TRBV20-1 with TRBJ2-1; D might be TRBD2 (6 bases). The ends were cut back, 3 bases at V and 6 bases at J, with 15 bases in the middle. The CDR3 runs 14 residues. Germline V lookup: CDR1 DFQATT, CDR2 SNEGSKA (reference sequence). CDR3 residues: CSASKRATGNEQFF. The CDR3 DNA is TGCAGTGCTAGTAAGCGGGCTACCGGCAATGAGCAGTTCTTC.

This clonotype was observed at least ten times. This chain joins TRBV11-1 and TRBJ1-1; D is uncertain. The CDR3 is made up of 12 amino acids. The germline V gene has CDR1 SGHAT and CDR2 FQDESV (reference sequence). Trimming removed 4 bases at V and 7 bases at J, with 10 bases between. In DNA form, the CDR3 reads TGTGCCAGCAGCTCAGGCGGGGTTGAAGCTTTCTTT. Its translation is CASSSGGVEAFF.